These 15 T cell receptor beta chains were sequenced from one sample in a study of Ad26.COV2.S vaccination and SARS-CoV-2 variants. Profiling relied on immunoSEQ multiplex PCR, and the TCRdb table lists in-frame clones only, not all of them. The sample has fewer than 800,000 clones, around 89% seen once; the top ten hold about 1.5%. Treatment of the sample: approximately 18 received Ad26.COV2.S at low or high dose, single or two shots; several received placebo; per-sample allocation not given. The samples date from day 63 after the first vaccine or placebo injection. The specimen comprised peripheral blood, sampled in a trial of Ad26.COV2.S vaccine versus placebo. The receptors shown here come from a person aged 18-60 years who received the Ad26.COV2.S COVID-19 vaccine or a placebo.

The table lists this clone with a count of one. The rearrangement uses TRBV6-5 and TRBJ1-6; D unresolved. V was pared by 8 bases and J by 9 bases, with 14 bases between. The CDR3 is 13 amino acids. Germline V gene data show CDR1 as MNHEY and CDR2 as SVGAGI. In DNA form, the CDR3 reads TGTGCCAGCGCGTCAGGTCGGGCTTCACCCCTCCACTTT. It yields the protein CASASGRASPLHF.

The chain recombines TRBV23-1 with TRBJ1-5; no firm D call. TRBV23-1 is recorded as an ORF, its role being uncertain. The CDR3 is made up of 17 amino acids. Trimming cost V 3 bases and J 2 bases, with 17 bases left between them. Written as DNA, the CDR3 is TGCGCCAGCAGTCATCGCCTCGGCTTTGGGGGCAATCAGCCCCAGCATTTT. Translation gives CASSHRLGFGGNQPQHF.

The V call is TRBV6-6, the J call TRBJ2-3; D perhaps matches TRBD1 (7 bases). Germline CDR1 is MNHNY and CDR2 is SVGAGI (reference sequence). The length of the CDR3 is 14 residues. V was cut by 2 bases and J by 6 bases, with 12 bases left in between. In nucleotides, the CDR3 is TGTGCCAGCAGTTACGGAGGGGGCGCCGATACGCAGTATTTT. Amino acid sequence: CASSYGGGADTQYF.

The V gene is TRBV27, the J gene TRBJ1-5; D uncertain. Trimming took 3 bases from V and 0 from J, leaving 12 bases between them. The CDR3 consists of 16 residues. Germline V gene data show CDR1 as MNHEY and CDR2 as SMNVEV (reference sequence). CDR3 nucleotide sequence: TGTGCCAGCAGTTTGTTTCGGGTACATAGCAATCAGCCCCAGCATTTT. This gives the protein CASSLFRVHSNQPQHF.

This clone was seen a few times. CDR3 DNA: TGTGCCAGCAGCTTGACTAGTGTTACCACAGATACGCAGTATTTT. It is translated as CASSLTSVTTDTQYF. The rearrangement uses TRBV7-2 and TRBJ2-3, with D possibly being TRBD2 (6 bases). The CDR3 covers 15 residues. V gave up 3 bases and J gave up 2 bases, with 12 bases separating them. CDR1 is SGHTA, CDR2 FQGNSA, per germline.

The chain is built from TRBV6-1 and TRBJ1-1; the D is unclear. V lost 2 bases, J lost 4 bases, and 14 bases lay in between. This CDR3 comprises 15 residues. Germline-derived CDR1 and CDR2 are MNHNS and SASEGT. CDR3 region: CASSERELLGTEAFF. The CDR3 bases are TGTGCCAGCAGTGAAAGGGAGCTCCTGGGCACTGAAGCTTTCTTT.

J is TRBJ1-2 and V is TRBV7-2; 7 positions agree with TRBD1. The germline V gene has CDR1 SGHTA and CDR2 FQGNSA. The V and J ends lost 5 bases and 4 bases, in that order; junction bases with no gene match: 4. This CDR3 spans 13 amino acids. In nucleotides, the CDR3 is TGTGCCAGCAGCCAGGGGGGGGGCTATGGCTACACCTTC. Residues: CASSQGGGYGYTF.

The chain recombines TRBV5-4 with TRBJ2-7, with 10 bases that match TRBD1. The ends lost 1 base at V and 2 bases at J; junction bases unmatched: 9. CDR1 is SGHNT, CDR2 YYREEE, per germline (reference sequence). The CDR3 loop spans 17 amino acids. This CDR3 is CASSLSRDRGPAYEQYF. DNA for the CDR3: TGTGCCAGCAGCTTGTCCCGGGACAGGGGCCCCGCCTACGAGCAGTACTTC.

The rearrangement links TRBV15 to TRBJ1-5, with 7 bases lining up with TRBD1. The germline gives CDR1 LNHNV, CDR2 YYDKDF (reference sequence). Trimming took 4 bases from V and 1 from J; bases not matched to a gene: 4. The CDR3 has 15 amino acids. CDR3 sequence reads: CATSTTGKSNQPQHF. CDR3 coding DNA: TGTGCCACCAGCACGACAGGGAAAAGCAATCAGCCCCAGCATTTT.

The sample holds one count of this clone. V is TRBV5-1 and J is TRBJ2-7; TRBD1 matches at 7 bases. Germline-derived CDR1 and CDR2 are SGHRS and YFSETQ. The CDR3 covers 14 residues. The J segment lost 1 base and the V segment lost 4 bases, leaving 5 bases of the junction unmatched. CDR3 bases: TGCGCCAGCAGCGGACAGGAGGCGTCCTACGAGCAGTACTTC. Its translation is CASSGQEASYEQYF.

This clone turned up a few times. This chain links TRBV29-1 with TRBJ2-3; D may be TRBD2 (6 bases). The CDR3 has 14 amino acids. Germline V lookup: CDR1 SQVTM, CDR2 ANQGSEA. V lost 4 bases and J 2 bases, leaving 13 bases between the germline ends. CDR3 bases: TGCAGCGTTGTCTCTAGCGCCTACACAGATACGCAGTATTTT. Its translation: CSVVSSAYTDTQYF.

This clone came up a few times. V and J are TRBV18 and TRBJ2-5; 9 positions match TRBD2. In germline, CDR1 is KGHSH, CDR2 LQKENI. J was trimmed by 5 bases and V by 4 bases; bases with no gene match: 5. The CDR3 runs to 14 residues. CDR3 residues: CASSQAGGPETQYF. In DNA form, the CDR3 reads TGTGCCAGCTCACAGGCGGGAGGGCCCGAGACCCAGTACTTC.

This clone is a singleton in its sample. The rearrangement links TRBV27 to TRBJ1-2, with D possibly being TRBD1 (5 bases). This CDR3 region has 15 residues. V was shortened by 6 bases and J by 6 bases, with 20 bases between the two germline ends. Germline V gives CDR1 MNHEY, CDR2 SMNVEV (reference sequence). The CDR3 DNA follows: TGTGCCAGCAGCACCATAGGGGTGGCGGGAGATGGCTACACCTTC. Its protein product is CASSTIGVAGDGYTF.

The chain is built from TRBV6-5 and TRBJ1-5; D may be TRBD1 (6 bases). CDR1 is MNHEY and CDR2 is SVGAGI in the germline V gene. V was shortened by 5 bases and J by 5 bases, with 13 bases between the two germline ends. The CDR3 covers 14 residues. The CDR3 here is CASSPRDNYQPQHF. The CDR3 bases are TGTGCCAGCAGTCCCCGGGACAACTATCAGCCCCAGCATTTT.

This clone showed up just a few times. Written as DNA, the CDR3 is TGTGCCAGCAGCTTGACAGGGCAGCAGCCCCAGCATTTT. Its translation: CASSLTGQQPQHF. The rearrangement links TRBV13 to TRBJ1-5, with TRBD1 identical over 7 bases. V shed 3 bases, J shed 7 bases, and the junction held 3 bases outside the gene matches. The V gene's germline CDR1 is PRHDT and CDR2 FYEKMQ (reference sequence). The CDR3 runs 13 residues.